These T cell receptor beta chains were read from a single sample in a study of beta chain features in type 1 diabetes. Here immunoSEQ multiplex PCR was the method, and the copy in TCRdb shows in-frame clones only, minus some. The sample lists 350,000 to 450,000 clones; over 11% were seen once. The specimen sequenced was naive CD4+ T cells from blood. These receptors were collected from a young man in good health. Each CDR3 is given with its conserved first and last residue. A D gene is named only where the DNA matches it firmly. Clone size is given for some rows only: seen once, a few or many times, or a class if the clone is expanded.

>-|TRBV9|TRBJ2-3|TRBD2
TGTGCCAGCAGCGTAGATAGCGGGCGGACCACAGATACGCAGTATTTT
CASSVDSGRTTDTQYF
>few|TRBV6-5|TRBJ2-3|TRBD2
TGTGCCAGCAGTTCCCCTGGCGGGGGGGCCATTGATACGCAGTATTTT
CASSSPGGGAIDTQYF
>few|TRBV27|TRBJ2-5|-
TGTGCCAGCAGTTTAGCTACTAGTAGTCAGACCCAGTACTTC
CASSLATSSQTQYF
>few|TRBV2|TRBJ1-1|-
TGTGCCAGCAGGCAGGGTGAAGCTTTCTTT
CASRQGEAFF
>-|TRBV5-6|TRBJ2-5|TRBD1
TGTGCCAGCAGCTTTGACAGGGAAGAGACCCAGTACTTC
CASSFDREETQYF
>-|TRBV5-6|TRBJ2-6|-
TGTGCCAGCAGCTTGGGTTGGACTGGGGCCAACGTCCTGACTTTC
CASSLGWTGANVLTF
>-|TRBV6-1|TRBJ2-1|TRBD2
TGTGCCAGCGGTCGGAGCGGGGGGGCCGAGGAGCAGTTCTTC
CASGRSGGAEEQFF
>many|TRBV25-1|TRBJ2-7|TRBD1
TGTGCCAGTAGAGGACAGGGTAGGAACGAGCAGTACTTC
CASRGQGRNEQYF
>few|TRBV7-9|TRBJ1-2|-
TGTGCCAGCAGCTTAGAAGCGGTTTATGGCTACACCTTC
CASSLEAVYGYTF
>few|TRBV18|TRBJ2-1|-
TGTGCCAGCTCACCCGAGGACAGCTACAATGAGCAGTTCTTC
CASSPEDSYNEQFF
>few|TRBV5-6|TRBJ2-7|TRBD2
TGTGCCAGCAGCGGGCTAGCGGGGGGGCCGGACGAGCAGTACTTC
CASSGLAGGPDEQYF
>many|TRBV30|TRBJ1-2|-
TGTGCCTGGAGTATCTCGCCTAGCGGCTACACCTTC
CAWSISPSGYTF
>few|TRBV18|TRBJ1-3|-
TGTGCCAGCTCACCATCCGGGGGCGAAAACACCATATATTTT
CASSPSGGENTIYF
>-|TRBV15|TRBJ1-2|-
TGTGCCACCAGCAGAGGAGGAGGTTCTGGCTACACCTTC
CATSRGGGSGYTF
>few|TRBV12-5|TRBJ1-2|TRBD1
TGTGCTAGTGGTTTGGACAGGGGATCTGGCTACACCTTC
CASGLDRGSGYTF
>few|TRBV7-9|TRBJ1-4|-
TGTGCCAGCAGCTTCTTCGATTTCGCAACATTGACAACTAATGAAAAACTGTTTTTT
CASSFFDFATLTTNEKLFF
>few|TRBV9|TRBJ2-2|TRBD2
TGTGCCAGCATCGTTAGGCTAGCGGGGGCCACCGGGGAGCTGTTTTTT
CASIVRLAGATGELFF
>few|TRBV25-1|TRBJ2-2|TRBD1
TGTGCCAGCAGAGGGACAGGGGAGAACACCGGGGAGCTGTTTTTT
CASRGTGENTGELFF
>-|TRBV5-1|TRBJ2-5|TRBD2
TGCGCCAGCAGCCCGGCCGGGACTAGCGGCCAAGAGACCCAGTACTTC
CASSPAGTSGQETQYF
>few|TRBV9|TRBJ2-3|-
TGTGCCAGCAGCGTAGGTACTCACCGCCCGGATACGCAGTATTTT
CASSVGTHRPDTQYF
>-|TRBV4-3|TRBJ1-2|-
TGCGCCAGCAGCCAAGCGTCGAGAGATGGCTACACCTTC
CASSQASRDGYTF
>-|TRBV7-3|TRBJ2-2|TRBD1
TGTGCCAGCAGCTTAACCGGGACAGGGAGGACCGGGGAGCTGTTTTTT
CASSLTGTGRTGELFF
>-|TRBV7-2|TRBJ2-3|-
TGTGCCAGCAGCTTAGTTGGGCAGAGCACAGATACGCAGTATTTT
CASSLVGQSTDTQYF
>few|TRBV4-1|TRBJ2-3|-
TGCGCCAGCAGCCAAAGGGGTGAGGGACCGCAGTATTTT
CASSQRGEGPQYF
>few|TRBV11-3|TRBJ2-1|TRBD2
TGTGCCAGCAGCAAACGGACTAGCGGAGTTGAGCAGTTCTTC
CASSKRTSGVEQFF
>few|TRBV29-1|TRBJ1-5|TRBD1
TGCAGCGTTGGCGGACAGGGAAATCAGCCCCAGCATTTT
CSVGGQGNQPQHF
>-|TRBV6-7|TRBJ2-6|-
TGTGCCAGCAGTTACCTCCGGCTTGGGGCCAACGTCCTGACTTTC
CASSYLRLGANVLTF
>few|TRBV7-8|TRBJ1-1|TRBD1
TGTGCCAGCAGTCGACAGCCCGGGACAGTGAACACTGAAGCTTTCTTT
CASSRQPGTVNTEAFF
>few|TRBV30|TRBJ1-1|-
TGTGCCTGGATTGAGGGGCGGGCTTTCTTT
CAWIEGRAFF